This T cell receptor beta chain was recorded in a study of T cells in Graves' hyperthyroidism and ophthalmopathy. Researchers amplified the TCR beta CDR3 regions from RNA transcripts. First-round RT-PCR targeting the TCR CDR3 was performed with the HTBI primer set. MiXCR, applied by TCRdb to the multiplex PCR reads, yields one record per CDR3 protein. Seen here are over 650,000 distinct CDR3 sequences, around 17% observed once, and the top ten hold under 10%. Hyperthyroidism was newly diagnosed in patients aged 18 to 65 (duration under 2 months). In making diagnoses, clinical symptoms, serum thyroxine and TRAb, thyroid ultrasound and orbital computed tomography were all used. PBMCs were collected from an approximately 9.3 ml volume of fresh peripheral blood. The study, taken as a whole, reports: Before onset, ophthalmopathy was predicted by the model a median roughly 6.8 months earlier.

In this sample, this clonotype turned up many times. Its antigen is unidentified. Germline V gene lookup returns CDR1 LNHNV and CDR2 YYDKDF (reference sequence). V lost 4 bases to trimming and J lost 4 bases; unmatched junction nucleotides: 6. The CDR3 loop spans 15 amino acids. Sequencing used blood. The clonotype was recovered from a man younger than 35 with Graves' hyperthyroidism. The chain joins TRBV15 to TRBJ2-7, with 11 nucleotides matching TRBD1. The chain's CDR3 is CATSNWDRGFYEQYF. The CDR3 DNA is TGTGCCACCAGCAATTGGGACAGGGGGTTTTACGAGCAGTACTTC.